These 8 T cell receptor beta chains came from one sample sequenced in a study of control samples from healthy donors and cancer patients. Profiled with immunoSEQ multiplex PCR; TCRdb holds only in-frame clones, not every one. The sample carries roughly 150,000 clones, 80% to 95% recorded once. The specimen was blood. All receptors derive from a woman aged 25 to 39 in good health.

The rearrangement uses TRBV6-2 or TRBV6-3 and TRBJ1-5; possibly TRBD1 for D (6 bases). V was pared by 6 bases and J by 6 bases, with 12 bases between. Germline V gene data show CDR1 as MNHEY and CDR2 as SVGEGT. The CDR3 sequence is 13 residues long. The CDR3 reads CASSYYRVQPQHF. CDR3 coding DNA: TGTGCCAGCAGCTATTACAGGGTTCAGCCCCAGCATTTT.

This clone was detected once. The chain carries TRBV19 and TRBJ2-6; the D call may be TRBD1 or TRBD2 (5 bases each). The germline V gene has CDR1 LNHDA and CDR2 SQIVND (reference sequence). The CDR3 is 15 amino acids. The V and J ends lost 3 bases and 5 bases respectively, with 11 bases between them. The CDR3 DNA is TGTGCCAGTAGTATGGGGGAGTCGAGGGCCAACGTCCTGACTTTC. This encodes CASSMGESRANVLTF.

V and J are TRBV6-5 and TRBJ2-1; 9 bases are a match to TRBD2. Germline V gives CDR1 MNHEY, CDR2 SVGAGI. V gave up 0 bases and J gave up 7 bases; unmatched junction bases: 7. The CDR3 spans 16 residues. CDR3 nucleotides: TGTGCCAGCAGTTACTCGAGTGATAGCGGGGGAAATGAGCAGTTCTTC. Its protein is CASSYSSDSGGNEQFF.

The J gene is TRBJ2-1, the V gene TRBV5-1, with 10 bases identical to TRBD2. With V trimmed by 4 bases and J by 5 bases, 9 bases remained unmatched. This CDR3 spans 16 amino acids. The germline V gene encodes CDR1 SGHRS and CDR2 YFSETQ. The CDR3 DNA reads TGCGCCAGCAGCACCGAAGCGGGAGGGCCGCACAATGAGCAGTTCTTC. It translates to CASSTEAGGPHNEQFF. Full variable domain (missing parts from reference TRBV5-1 and TRBJ2-1): KAGVTQTPRYLIKTRGQQVTLSCSPISGHRSVSWYQQTPGQGLQFLFEYFSETQRNKGNFPGRFSGRQFSNSRSEMNVSTLELGDSALYLCASSTEAGGPHNEQFFGPGTRLTVL.

The rearrangement joins TRBV10-3 to TRBJ1-2; 7 bases match TRBD1. The CDR3 has 13 amino acids. V dropped 0 bases and J dropped 8; count of bases not matched to a gene: 3. CDR1 ENHRY and CDR2 SYGVKD come from the germline V gene. CDR3 region: CAISESTGEGYTF. In DNA, the CDR3 is TGTGCCATCAGTGAGTCAACAGGGGAAGGCTACACCTTC.

The chain recombines TRBV6-1 with TRBJ2-2; TRBD1 aligns across 9 bases. The CDR3 has 16 amino acids. Germline trimming cut 2 bases from V and 6 bases from J; bases unmatched to any gene: 7. Germline values: CDR1 MNHNS, CDR2 SASEGT. The CDR3 nucleotides are TGTGCCAGCAGTGAACCGGGACAGGGACTGGCCGGGGAGCTGTTTTTT. Amino acid sequence: CASSEPGQGLAGELFF.

The chain recombines TRBV6-1 with TRBJ1-2; D is ambiguous. This CDR3 spans 11 amino acids. Germline lookup yields CDR1 MNHNS and CDR2 SASEGT. Trimming stripped 3 bases from V and 4 bases from J, with 3 bases between. This CDR3 reads CASSDTYGYTF. The CDR3 DNA sequence: TGTGCCAGCAGTGATACCTATGGCTACACCTTC.

The chain carries TRBV14 and TRBJ1-6; no clear D. The CDR3 is made up of 17 amino acids. Germline values: CDR1 SGHDN, CDR2 FVKESK. The V end was cut by 0 bases, the J end by 6 bases, with 15 bases between. This CDR3 is CASSQDLNSRANSPLHF. CDR3 DNA: TGTGCCAGCAGCCAAGATCTTAACTCGAGGGCTAATTCACCCCTCCACTTT. The complete variable domain, with remaining parts taken from reference TRBV14 and TRBJ1-6, reads EAGVTQFPSHSVIEKGQTVTLRCDPISGHDNLYWYRRVMGKEIKFLLHFVKESKQDESGMPNNRFLAERTGGTYSTLKVQPAELEDSGVYFCASSQDLNSRANSPLHFGNGTRLTVT.